The entry that follows covers one T cell receptor beta chain sequence. This specimen comes from a study of blood T cell repertoires in COVID-19. Trimming took off 3 bases at V and 0 bases at J, with 20 bases between the two ends. The CDR3 has 19 amino acids. Germline lookup yields CDR1 KGHSH and CDR2 LQKENI. Per the original methods: The assay estimated nucleated cells by amplifying reference gene primers. Repertoires were generated with immunoSEQ multiplex PCR, while TCRdb's copy carries only in-frame clones and drops some. The DNA gave D and trimming, while V, J and clone size come from that table. This table has tens of thousands of clones, approximately 87% appearing once.

V is TRBV18 and J is TRBJ2-2; D is perhaps TRBD2 (6 bases). The TCR was taken from a human donor in a cohort sampled during active COVID-19. The specimen was peripheral blood. The CDR3 here is CASSPMVAGLNANTGELFF. The CDR3 DNA is TGTGCCAGCTCACCCATGGTGGCGGGACTTAACGCGAACACCGGGGAGCTGTTTTTT.